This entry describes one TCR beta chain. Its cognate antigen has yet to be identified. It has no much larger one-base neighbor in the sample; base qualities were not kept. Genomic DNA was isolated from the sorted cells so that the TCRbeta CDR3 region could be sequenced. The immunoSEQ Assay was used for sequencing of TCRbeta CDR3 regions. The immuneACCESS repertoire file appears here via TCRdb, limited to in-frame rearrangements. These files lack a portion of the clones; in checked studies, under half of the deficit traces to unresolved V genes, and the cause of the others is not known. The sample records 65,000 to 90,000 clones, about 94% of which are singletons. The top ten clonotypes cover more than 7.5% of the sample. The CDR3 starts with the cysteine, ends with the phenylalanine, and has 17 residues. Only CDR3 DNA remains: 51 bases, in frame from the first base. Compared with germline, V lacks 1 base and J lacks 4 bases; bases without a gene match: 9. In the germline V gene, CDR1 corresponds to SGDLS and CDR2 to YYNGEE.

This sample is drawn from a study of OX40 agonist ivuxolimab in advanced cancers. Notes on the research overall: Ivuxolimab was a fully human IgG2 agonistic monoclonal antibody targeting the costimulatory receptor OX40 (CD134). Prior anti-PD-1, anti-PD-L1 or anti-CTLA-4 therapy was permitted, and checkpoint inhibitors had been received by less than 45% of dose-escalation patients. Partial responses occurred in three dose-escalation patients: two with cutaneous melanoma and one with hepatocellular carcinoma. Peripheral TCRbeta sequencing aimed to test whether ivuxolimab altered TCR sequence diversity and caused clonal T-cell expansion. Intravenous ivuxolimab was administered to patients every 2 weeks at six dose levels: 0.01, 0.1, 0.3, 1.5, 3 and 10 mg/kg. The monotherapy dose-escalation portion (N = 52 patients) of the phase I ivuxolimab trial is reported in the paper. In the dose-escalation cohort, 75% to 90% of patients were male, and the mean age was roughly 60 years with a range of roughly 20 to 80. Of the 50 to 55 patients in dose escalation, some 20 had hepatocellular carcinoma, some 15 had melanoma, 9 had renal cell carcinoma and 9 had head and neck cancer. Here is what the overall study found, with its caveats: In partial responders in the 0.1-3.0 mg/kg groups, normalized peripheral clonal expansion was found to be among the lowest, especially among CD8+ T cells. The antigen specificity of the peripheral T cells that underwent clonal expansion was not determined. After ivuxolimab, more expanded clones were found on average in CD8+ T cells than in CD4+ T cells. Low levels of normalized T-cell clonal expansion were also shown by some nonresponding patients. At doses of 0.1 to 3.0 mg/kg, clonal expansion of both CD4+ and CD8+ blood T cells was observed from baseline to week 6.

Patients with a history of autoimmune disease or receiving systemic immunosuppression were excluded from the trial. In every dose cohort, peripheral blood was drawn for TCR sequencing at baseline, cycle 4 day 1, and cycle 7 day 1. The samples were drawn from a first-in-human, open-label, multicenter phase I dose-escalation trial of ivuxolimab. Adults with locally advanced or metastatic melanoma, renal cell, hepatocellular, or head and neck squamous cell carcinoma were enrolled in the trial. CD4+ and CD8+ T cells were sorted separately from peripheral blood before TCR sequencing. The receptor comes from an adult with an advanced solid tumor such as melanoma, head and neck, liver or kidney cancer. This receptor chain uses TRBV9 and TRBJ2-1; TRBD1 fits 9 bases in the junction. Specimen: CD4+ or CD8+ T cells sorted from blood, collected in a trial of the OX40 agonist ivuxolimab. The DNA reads TGTGCCAGCAGCGTACCGGTTGGACAGGGGCCATACAATGAGCAGTTCTTC. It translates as CASSVPVGQGPYNEQFF.